This T cell receptor beta chain was obtained from a study of T-cell memory formation after mild COVID-19. Notes on the study in general: In second-wave clones peaking day 37, SARS-CoV-2 specificity remained unconfirmed.

A single record per CDR3 protein comes from TCRdb applying MiXCR to the 5' RACE reads. The data contain some 300,000 distinct CDR3 sequences, approximately 22% of them seen just once; the ten biggest clones take up 20% to 25%. A few counts support this clonotype. Its antigen is not known. With 0 bases removed from V and 7 bases from J, the gap between germline ends came to 9 bases. CDR3 size: 13 residues. Germline V gene sequence: CDR1 LNHNV, CDR2 YYDKDF (reference sequence). The clonotype originates from a man aged 18 to 29 who had mild COVID-19 (a few samples of this study predate the infection). Cell type and time point are not known. V and J are TRBV15 and TRBJ1-2, with D unclear. Source material: PBMCs or a T cell subset sorted from them (not recorded which). CDR3 region: CATSRDRIGGYTF. CDR3 nucleotide sequence: TGTGCCACCAGCAGAGATAGAATAGGTGGCTACACCTTC.